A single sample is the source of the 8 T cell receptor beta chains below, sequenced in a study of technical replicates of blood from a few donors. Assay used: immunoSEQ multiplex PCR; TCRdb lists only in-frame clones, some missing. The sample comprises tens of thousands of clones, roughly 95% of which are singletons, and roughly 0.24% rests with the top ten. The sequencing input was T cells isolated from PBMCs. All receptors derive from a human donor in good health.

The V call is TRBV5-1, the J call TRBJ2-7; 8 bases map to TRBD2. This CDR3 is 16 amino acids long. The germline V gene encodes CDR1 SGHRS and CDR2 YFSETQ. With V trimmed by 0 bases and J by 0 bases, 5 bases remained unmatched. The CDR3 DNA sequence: TGCGCCAGCAGCTTGGGGAGCGGGAGTGTCTCCTACGAGCAGTACTTC. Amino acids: CASSLGSGSVSYEQYF.

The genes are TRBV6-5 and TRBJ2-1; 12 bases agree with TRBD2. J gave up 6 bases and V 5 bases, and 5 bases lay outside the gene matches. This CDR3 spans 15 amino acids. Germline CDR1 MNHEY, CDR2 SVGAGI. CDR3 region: CASSPPSGRANEQFF. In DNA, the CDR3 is TGTGCCAGCAGTCCCCCTAGCGGGAGGGCCAATGAGCAGTTCTTC.

The DNA for the CDR3 is TGTGCCAGCAGTGGGGGACACGCGCAAGAGACCCAGTACTTC. It translates to CASSGGHAQETQYF. This rearrangement joins TRBV2 to TRBJ2-5, with TRBD1 as a possible D gene (6 bases). The V end was cut by 4 bases, the J end by 2 bases, with 11 bases between. Germline V CDR1 and CDR2: SNHLY, FYNNEI. CDR3 length: 14 amino acids.

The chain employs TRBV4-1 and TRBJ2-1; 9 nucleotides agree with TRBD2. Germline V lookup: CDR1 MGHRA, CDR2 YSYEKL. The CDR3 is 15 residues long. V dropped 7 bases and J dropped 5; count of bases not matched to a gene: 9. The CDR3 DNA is TGCGCCAGCACCGGATTGGTAGCGGGGGACAATGAGCAGTTCTTC. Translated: CASTGLVAGDNEQFF.

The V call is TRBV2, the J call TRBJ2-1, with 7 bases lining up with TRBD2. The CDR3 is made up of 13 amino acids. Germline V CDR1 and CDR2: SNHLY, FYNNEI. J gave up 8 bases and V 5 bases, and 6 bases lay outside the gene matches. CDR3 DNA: TGTGCCAGCAGTCCCCGGACTAGTCATGAGCAGTTCTTC. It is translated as CASSPRTSHEQFF.

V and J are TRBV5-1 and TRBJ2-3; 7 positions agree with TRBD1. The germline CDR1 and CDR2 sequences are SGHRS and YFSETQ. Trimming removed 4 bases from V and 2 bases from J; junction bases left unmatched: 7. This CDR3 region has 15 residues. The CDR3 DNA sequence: TGCGCCAGCAGCAGGGACAGTATCCTCACAGATACGCAGTATTTT. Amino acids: CASSRDSILTDTQYF.

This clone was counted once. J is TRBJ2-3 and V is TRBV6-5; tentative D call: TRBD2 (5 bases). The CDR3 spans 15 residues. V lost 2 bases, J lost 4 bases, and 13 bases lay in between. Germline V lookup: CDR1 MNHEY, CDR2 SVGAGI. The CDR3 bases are TGTGCCAGCAGTTACAGTGCCTATAGCGCAGATACGCAGTATTTT. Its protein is CASSYSAYSADTQYF.

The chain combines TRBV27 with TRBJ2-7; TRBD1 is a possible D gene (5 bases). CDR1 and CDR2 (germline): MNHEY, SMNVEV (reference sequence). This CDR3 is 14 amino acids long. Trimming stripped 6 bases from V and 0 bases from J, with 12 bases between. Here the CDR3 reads CASRTWQGSYEQYF. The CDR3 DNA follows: TGTGCCAGCAGGACGTGGCAGGGCTCCTACGAGCAGTACTTC.